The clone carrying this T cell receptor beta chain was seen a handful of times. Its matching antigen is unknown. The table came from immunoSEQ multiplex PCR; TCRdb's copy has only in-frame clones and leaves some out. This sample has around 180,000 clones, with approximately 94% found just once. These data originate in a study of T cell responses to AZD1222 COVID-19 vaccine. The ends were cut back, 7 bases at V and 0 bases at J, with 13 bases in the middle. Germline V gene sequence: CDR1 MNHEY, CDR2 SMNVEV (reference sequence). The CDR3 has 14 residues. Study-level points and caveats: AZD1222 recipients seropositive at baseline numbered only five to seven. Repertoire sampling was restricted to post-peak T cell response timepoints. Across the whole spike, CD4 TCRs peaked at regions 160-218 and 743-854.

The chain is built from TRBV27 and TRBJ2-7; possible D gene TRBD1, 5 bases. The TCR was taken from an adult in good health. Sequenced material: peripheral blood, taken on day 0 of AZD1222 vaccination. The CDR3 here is CASTLPRVSYEQYF. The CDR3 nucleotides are TGTGCCAGCACTCTCCCCAGGGTCTCCTACGAGCAGTACTTC.